The rows below give T cell receptor beta chains drawn from one sample of a study of T cell repertoires in cytomegalovirus infection. TCRdb independently ran MiXCR on the reads; one entry per CDR3 protein. The data contain roughly 570,000 distinct CDR3 sequences, over 35% of them seen just once; the ten biggest clones take up over 45%. For these receptors, no antigen is known. Sample: cultured PBMCs, taken from culture after CMV antigen stimulation. The source of these receptors is a human donor in good health (CMV status not recorded). Some clones in this sample may be carry-over from other donors' samples. Both conserved end residues are part of each CDR3. Fields, in order: CDR3 protein, V gene.

CDR3: CASSSRDLLSGNTIYF
V: TRBV12-3/TRBV12-4

CDR3: CASSLDRGGEETQYF
V: TRBV7-2

CDR3: CASRTGTGDNSPLHF
V: TRBV7-8

CDR3: CASSLEYSGANVLTF
V: TRBV5-1

CDR3: CSATGDQADNEQFF
V: TRBV20-1

CDR3: CASSWTGTRETQYF
V: TRBV7-9

CDR3: CASSWGAANTEAFF
V: TRBV7-9

CDR3: CASSLRAVGYTF
V: TRBV7-2

CDR3: CASSLYWTRSISGANVLTF
V: TRBV7-2

CDR3: CASSQEVLEGGTQYF
V: TRBV4-3

CDR3: CASSDLPAAGAGELFF
V: TRBV5-4

CDR3: CASSLFPTADNSPLHF
V: TRBV7-6

CDR3: CASSLASNEQYF
V: TRBV12-3/TRBV12-4

CDR3: CASSSFMGEKLFF
V: TRBV5-4

CDR3: CASSRTGDSPTYGYTF
V: TRBV6-1

CDR3: CASSLMGMDTGELFF
V: TRBV7-2

CDR3: CSARGGSLLNQPQHF
V: TRBV20-1

CDR3: CASSLIPGIYEQYF
V: TRBV7-2